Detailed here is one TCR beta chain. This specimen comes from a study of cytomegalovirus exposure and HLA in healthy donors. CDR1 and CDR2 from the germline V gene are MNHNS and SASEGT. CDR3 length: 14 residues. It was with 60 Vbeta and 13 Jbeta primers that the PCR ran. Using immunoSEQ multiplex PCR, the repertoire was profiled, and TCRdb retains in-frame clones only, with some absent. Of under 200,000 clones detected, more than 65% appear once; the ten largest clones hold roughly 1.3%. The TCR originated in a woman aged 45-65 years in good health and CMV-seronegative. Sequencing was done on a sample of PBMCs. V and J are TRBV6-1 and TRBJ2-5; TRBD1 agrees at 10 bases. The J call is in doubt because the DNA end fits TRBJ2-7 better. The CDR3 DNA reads TGTGCCAGCACCGAAGGACAGGGGGGTTACGAGCAGTACTTC. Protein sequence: CASTEGQGGYEQYF.